The entry below describes one TCR beta chain. The data were obtained in a study of early T cells in non-severe SARS-CoV-2 infection. The CDR3 spans 14 residues. Germline CDR1 is SGHRS and CDR2 is YFSETQ. Trimming left V 0 bases short and J 7 bases short, with 14 bases between. TCRdb independently ran MiXCR on the 5' RACE reads; one entry per CDR3 protein. Of around 57,000 distinct CDR3 sequences detected, around 13% appear once; the ten largest clones hold under 4.5%. This receptor was obtained from an adult who was a healthcare worker with PCR-confirmed SARS-CoV-2 infection or an uninfected control (not recorded which). Sequenced material: whole blood. The chain is built from TRBV5-1 and TRBJ2-7, with D unclear. The CDR3 DNA sequence: TGCGCCAGCAGCTTGGGTGACTCCCCGTGGGAGCAGTACTTC. Amino acid sequence: CASSLGDSPWEQYF. Full variable domain (remainder filled in from reference TRBV5-1 and TRBJ2-7): KAGVTQTPRYLIKTRGQQVTLSCSPISGHRSVSWYQQTPGQGLQFLFEYFSETQRNKGNFPGRFSGRQFSNSRSEMNVSTLELGDSALYLCASSLGDSPWEQYFGPGTRLTVT.